One and the same sample provided the 16 T cell receptor beta chains below, sequenced in a study of brain T cells in children with intractable seizures. Generated by immunoSEQ multiplex PCR, the TCRdb table keeps only in-frame clones and is missing some. The top ten hold about 4% of the sample, which has 110,000 or so clones, around 94% seen once. This sample comprised peripheral blood, obtained at surgery. The receptors shown here come from a boy younger than two with hemimegalencephaly and intractable seizures.

V is TRBV5-1 and J is TRBJ1-5, with no clear D. The germline V gene has CDR1 SGHRS and CDR2 YFSETQ. The CDR3 consists of 15 residues. The germline V and J ends were trimmed by 0 bases and 1 base, with 8 bases remaining between them. CDR3 nucleotide sequence: TGCGCCAGCAGCTTGGCGGGGAGGAGCAATCAGCCCCAGCATTTT. The encoded protein is CASSLAGRSNQPQHF.

The chain employs TRBV5-5 and TRBJ2-7, with 7 bases identical to TRBD2. V was clipped by 4 bases and J by 3 bases; unmatched bases: 7. The germline V gene has CDR1 SGHKS and CDR2 YYEKEE (reference sequence). The length of the CDR3 is 14 residues. Here the CDR3 DNA reads TGTGCCAGCAGCGCCGGACTAGTTATCTACGAGCAGTACTTC. It encodes CASSAGLVIYEQYF.

The V gene is TRBV11-2, the J gene TRBJ2-5; D remains ambiguous. This CDR3 has 11 residues. Germline V CDR1 and CDR2: SGHAT, FQNNGV. V lost 3 bases and J 9 bases, leaving 8 bases between the germline ends. The CDR3 loop is CASSLMGSQYF. Here the CDR3 DNA reads TGTGCCAGCAGCTTGATGGGGTCCCAGTACTTC.

The chain employs TRBV10-3 and TRBJ2-2, with 7 bases identical to TRBD2. CDR1 is ENHRY and CDR2 is SYGVKD in the germline V gene. Trimming at V came to 0 bases and at J to 6 bases, leaving 7 bases not matched to a gene. The CDR3 has 16 amino acids. The CDR3 loop is CAISESWTSAAGELFF. The CDR3 bases are TGTGCCATCAGTGAGTCCTGGACTAGTGCCGCCGGGGAGCTGTTTTTT.

The chain recombines TRBV29-1 with TRBJ2-5; TRBD1 is a possible D gene (6 bases). The V gene's germline CDR1 is SQVTM and CDR2 ANQGSEA. Trimming left V 4 bases short and J 2 bases short, with 8 bases between. CDR3 length equals 12 residues. CDR3 sequence reads: CSVAQGQETQYF. The CDR3 DNA reads TGCAGCGTTGCGCAGGGGCAAGAGACCCAGTACTTC. Based on the CDR3 plus reference TRBV29-1 and TRBJ2-5, the full variable domain is SAVISQKPSRDICQRGTSLTIQCQVDSQVTMMFWYRQQPGQSLTLIATANQGSEATYESGFVIDKFPISRPNLTFSTLTVSNMSPEDSSIYLCSVAQGQETQYFGPGTRLLVL.

The gene calls are TRBV24-1 and TRBJ1-2; 9 bases are shared with TRBD1. V lost 4 bases, J lost 2 bases, and 4 bases stayed unmatched. The germline V gene encodes CDR1 KGHDR and CDR2 SFDVKD. The CDR3 consists of 15 residues. CDR3 loop: CATSDIQGANYGYTF. In DNA form, the CDR3 reads TGTGCCACCAGTGACATACAGGGGGCGAACTATGGCTACACCTTC.

This chain connects TRBV19 to TRBJ2-3; 8 positions agree with TRBD2. V lost 1 base to trimming and J lost 7 bases; unmatched junction nucleotides: 7. Germline V gene data show CDR1 as LNHDA and CDR2 as SQIVND (reference sequence). This CDR3 is built from 15 residues. The CDR3 nucleotides read TGTGCCAGTAGTATAGCGGGAGGGCCATTTAATACGCAGTATTTT. Residues: CASSIAGGPFNTQYF.

This chain links TRBV7-9 with TRBJ1-2; 7 nucleotides line up with TRBD1. The ends lost 5 bases at V and 8 bases at J; junction bases unmatched: 5. The CDR3 runs 12 residues. In germline, CDR1 is SEHNR, CDR2 FQNEAQ (reference sequence). CDR3 sequence reads: CASSDRVGGYTF. The DNA for the CDR3 is TGTGCCAGCAGCGACAGGGTGGGCGGCTACACCTTC.

The chain has TRBV6-5 and TRBJ2-1; maybe TRBD2 (5 bases). V was cut by 5 bases and J by 5 bases, with 10 bases left in between. Germline V CDR1 and CDR2: MNHEY, SVGAGI. The CDR3 spans 13 residues. The CDR3 sequence is CASSNGNNNEQFF. As DNA, the CDR3 is TGTGCCAGCAGTAACGGGAATAACAATGAGCAGTTCTTC.

The chain employs TRBV6-4 and TRBJ2-5; no definite D call. The CDR3 runs to 9 residues. V was cut by 7 bases and J by 3 bases, with 0 bases left in between. The germline V gene encodes CDR1 MRHNA and CDR2 SNTAGT. The CDR3 region has the DNA TGTGCCAGCAAAGAGACCCAGTACTTC. Protein: CASKETQYF.

The chain joins TRBV28 to TRBJ2-7; 11 bases are a match to TRBD2. Trimming cost V 8 bases and J 2 bases; bases outside gene matches: 11. The CDR3 is 16 residues long. Germline loops: CDR1 MDHEN, CDR2 SYDVKM. CDR3 region: CASLGSGRAGPYEQYF. CDR3 in DNA: TGTGCCAGCCTTGGTAGCGGGAGGGCAGGGCCCTACGAGCAGTACTTC. Complete variable domain (other parts from reference TRBV28 and TRBJ2-7): DVKVTQSSRYLVKRTGEKVFLECVQDMDHENMFWYRQDPGLGLRLIYFSYDVKMKEKGDIPEGYSVSREKKERFSLILESASTNQTSMYLCASLGSGRAGPYEQYFGPGTRLTVT.

The CDR3 loop reads CSVKLDRYNEQFF. As DNA, the CDR3 is TGCAGCGTTAAACTGGACAGGTACAATGAGCAGTTCTTC. The chain employs TRBV29-1 and TRBJ2-1; 7 nucleotides agree with TRBD1. The trim removed 5 bases at V and 4 bases at J, leaving 5 bases unmatched. CDR3 length: 13 amino acids. Germline assignment: CDR1 SQVTM and CDR2 ANQGSEA.

The chain combines TRBV6-4 with TRBJ2-5, with 8 bases fitting TRBD1. The junction had 8 bases not matched to a gene; V was cut back by 0 bases and J by 5 bases. Germline V gene lookup returns CDR1 MRHNA and CDR2 SNTAGT. This CDR3 comprises 16 residues. CDR3 in amino acids: CASSDSGSRGLETQYF. The CDR3 DNA reads as TGTGCCAGCAGTGACTCGGGTTCCAGGGGGCTTGAGACCCAGTACTTC.

The rearrangement uses TRBV2 and TRBJ1-2; 12 bases map to TRBD1. Germline trimming cut 6 bases from V and 7 bases from J; bases unmatched to any gene: 9. This CDR3 has 15 amino acids. The germline CDR1 and CDR2 sequences are SNHLY and FYNNEI. CDR3 residues: CASSGWDRGLAGYTF. In nucleotides, the CDR3 is TGTGCCAGCAGCGGTTGGGACAGGGGGCTGGCTGGCTACACCTTC.

The chain links TRBV15 to TRBJ2-7, with D perhaps TRBD1 or TRBD2 (5 bases each). Germline V CDR1 and CDR2: LNHNV, YYDKDF (reference sequence). Between the trimmed V and J ends, which lost 1 base and 0 bases, there was a span of 13 bases. CDR3 length: 16 residues. The CDR3 region is CATSRGTEGSSYEQYF. CDR3 DNA: TGTGCCACCAGCAGAGGCACCGAGGGGAGCTCCTACGAGCAGTACTTC.

The V gene is TRBV7-2, the J gene TRBJ2-5; 7 bases align to TRBD2. The V gene end was trimmed by 5 bases and the J gene end by 7 bases; junction bases not matched to a gene: 10. Germline CDR1 SGHTA, CDR2 FQGNSA. The CDR3 is 14 amino acids. The CDR3 region is CASSPGLTTGTQYF. The CDR3 DNA reads TGTGCCAGCAGCCCGGGACTAACGACGGGGACCCAGTACTTC.